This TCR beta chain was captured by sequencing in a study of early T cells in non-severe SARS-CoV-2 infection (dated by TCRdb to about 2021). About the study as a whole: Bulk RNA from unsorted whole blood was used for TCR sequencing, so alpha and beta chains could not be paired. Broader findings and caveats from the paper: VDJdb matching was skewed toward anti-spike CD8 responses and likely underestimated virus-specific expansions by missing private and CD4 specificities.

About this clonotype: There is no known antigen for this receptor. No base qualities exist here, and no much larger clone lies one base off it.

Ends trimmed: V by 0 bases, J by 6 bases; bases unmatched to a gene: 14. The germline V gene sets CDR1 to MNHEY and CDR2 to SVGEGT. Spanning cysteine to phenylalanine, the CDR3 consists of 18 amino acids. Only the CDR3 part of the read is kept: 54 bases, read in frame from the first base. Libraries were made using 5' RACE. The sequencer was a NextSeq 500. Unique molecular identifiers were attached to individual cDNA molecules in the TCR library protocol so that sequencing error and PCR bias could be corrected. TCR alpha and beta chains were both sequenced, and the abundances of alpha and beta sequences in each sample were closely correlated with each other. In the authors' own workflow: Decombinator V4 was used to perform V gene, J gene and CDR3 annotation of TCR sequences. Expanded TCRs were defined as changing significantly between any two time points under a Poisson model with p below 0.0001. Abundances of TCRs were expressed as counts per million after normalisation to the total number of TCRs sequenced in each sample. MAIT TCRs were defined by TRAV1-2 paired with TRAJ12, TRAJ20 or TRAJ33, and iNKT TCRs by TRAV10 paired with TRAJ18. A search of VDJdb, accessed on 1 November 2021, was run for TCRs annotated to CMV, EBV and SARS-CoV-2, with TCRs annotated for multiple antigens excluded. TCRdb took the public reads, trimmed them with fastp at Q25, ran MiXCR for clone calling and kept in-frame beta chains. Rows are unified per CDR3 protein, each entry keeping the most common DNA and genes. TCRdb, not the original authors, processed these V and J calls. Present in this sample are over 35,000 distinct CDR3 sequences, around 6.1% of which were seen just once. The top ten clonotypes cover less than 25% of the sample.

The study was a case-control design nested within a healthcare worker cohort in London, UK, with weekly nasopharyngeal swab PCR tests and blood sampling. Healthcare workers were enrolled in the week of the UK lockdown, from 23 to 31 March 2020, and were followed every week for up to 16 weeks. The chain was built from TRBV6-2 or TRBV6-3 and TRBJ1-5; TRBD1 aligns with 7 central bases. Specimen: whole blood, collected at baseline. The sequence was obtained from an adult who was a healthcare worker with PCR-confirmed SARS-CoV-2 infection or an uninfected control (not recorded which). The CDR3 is CASSYSDRVTSFSQPQHF. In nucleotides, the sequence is TGTGCCAGCAGTTACTCCGACAGGGTAACCTCTTTCTCTCAGCCCCAGCATTTT.